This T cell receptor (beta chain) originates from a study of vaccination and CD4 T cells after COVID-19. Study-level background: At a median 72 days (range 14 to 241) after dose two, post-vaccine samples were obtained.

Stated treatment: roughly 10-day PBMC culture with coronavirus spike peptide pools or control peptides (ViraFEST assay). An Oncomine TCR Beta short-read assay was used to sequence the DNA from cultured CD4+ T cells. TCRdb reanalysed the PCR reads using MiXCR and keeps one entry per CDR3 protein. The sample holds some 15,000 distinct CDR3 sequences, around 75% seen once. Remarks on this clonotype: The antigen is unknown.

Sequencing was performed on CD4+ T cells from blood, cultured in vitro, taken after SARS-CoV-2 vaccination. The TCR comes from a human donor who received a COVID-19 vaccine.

The CDR3 sequence: CSAKPRYWQNTDTQYF. In DNA form, the CDR3 reads TGCAGTGCCAAGCCGAGATATTGGCAGAACACAGATACGCAGTATTTT. V is TRBV20-1 and J is TRBJ2-3; the D is unclear. CDR3 length: 16 amino acids. Germline values: CDR1 DFQATT, CDR2 SNEGSKA (reference sequence). Between the trimmed V and J ends, which lost 6 bases and 2 bases, there was a span of 21 bases.